Below are 2 T cell receptor beta chains sequenced from a single sample in a study of shared clonotypes between healthy human individuals. CD8 cells classed as naive were CD45RO-negative and positively selected for CCR7, excluding terminally differentiated effector memory CD45RA+ cells. Sequencing used immunoSEQ multiplex PCR; TCRdb keeps in-frame clones, though not all of them. The table records some 2,100,000 clones, approximately 94% of them present only once. Sequences were obtained from naive CD8+ T cells from PBMCs. The receptors originated from a man aged 18-30 years in good health. Some clones in this sample may be carry-over from other donors' samples.

This chain joins TRBV11-3 and TRBJ2-7; TRBD2 aligns across 9 bases. CDR1 and CDR2 (germline): SGHNT, YENEEA. Trimming at V came to 1 base and at J to 2 bases, leaving 12 bases not matched to a gene. The CDR3 runs 18 residues. CDR3 DNA sequence: TGTGCCAGCAGCTTAGTTGGACCTCCTAGCGGGGATCCCTACGAGCAGTACTTC. Translation gives CASSLVGPPSGDPYEQYF.

Written as DNA, the CDR3 is TGTGCCATCAGTCAGGGGGCCTCTAATGAAAAACTGTTTTTT. Translating it yields CAISQGASNEKLFF. This sequence joins TRBV10-3 and TRBJ1-4; 8 nucleotides line up with TRBD1. Per germline, CDR1 ENHRY and CDR2 SYGVKD. CDR3 size: 14 residues. V gave up 5 bases and J gave up 3 bases; unmatched junction bases: 2.